Shown below are 20 T cell receptor beta chains from a single sample sequenced in a study of Ad26.COV2.S vaccination and SARS-CoV-2 variants. Method: immunoSEQ multiplex PCR; TCRdb's copy keeps in-frame clones and lacks some. The sample includes 300,000 to 350,000 clones, 85% seen only once; the top ten take approximately 2%. Sample treatment: around 19 received Ad26.COV2.S at low or high dose, single or two shots; 5 received placebo; per-sample allocation not given. Vaccine and placebo recipients were sampled on day 63 after the first injection. This specimen was peripheral blood, taken in a trial of Ad26.COV2.S vaccine versus placebo. These receptors were collected from a person between 18 and 59 years old who received the Ad26.COV2.S COVID-19 vaccine or a placebo.

V is TRBV28 and J is TRBJ1-1; TRBD1 matches at 7 bases. This CDR3 spans 16 amino acids. Looked up from germline, CDR1 is MDHEN and CDR2 is SYDVKM. Germline trimming cut 7 bases from V and 5 bases from J; bases unmatched to any gene: 16. CDR3 protein: CASISGGAGEGTEAFF. In nucleotides, the CDR3 is TGTGCCAGCATCTCAGGGGGGGCAGGCGAAGGGACTGAAGCTTTCTTT.

The chain uses TRBV7-9 and TRBJ2-5, with no clear D. This CDR3 is built from 17 residues. Trimming took off 5 bases at V and 0 bases at J, with 19 bases between the two ends. The germline gives CDR1 SEHNR, CDR2 FQNEAQ (reference sequence). The CDR3 DNA reads TGTGCCAGCAGCCCATACCGACTGACACAGTACCAAGAGACCCAGTACTTC. It translates to CASSPYRLTQYQETQYF.

V usage is TRBV29-1 and J usage is TRBJ2-1; D is perhaps TRBD2 (5 bases). This CDR3 has 12 residues. In germline, CDR1 is SQVTM, CDR2 ANQGSEA. Deletions cut 7 bases from V and 6 bases from J, with 13 bases between. CDR3 region: CSAREGVNEQFF. CDR3 sequence (DNA): TGCAGCGCTCGAGAGGGCGTCAATGAGCAGTTCTTC.

The V gene is TRBV5-5, the J gene TRBJ2-2; D is possibly TRBD2 (6 bases). CDR1 is SGHKS, CDR2 YYEKEE, per germline (reference sequence). Trimming took off 2 bases at V and 0 bases at J, with 11 bases between the two ends. The CDR3 consists of 16 residues. CDR3 bases: TGTGCCAGCAGCTTTGGACTACTTTCGAACACCGGGGAGCTGTTTTTT. Amino acids: CASSFGLLSNTGELFF.

The J gene is TRBJ2-7, the V gene TRBV6-5; D is possibly TRBD1 (6 bases). V was trimmed by 6 bases and J by 3 bases, leaving 15 bases between them. Germline CDR1 is MNHEY and CDR2 is SVGAGI. The CDR3 loop spans 14 amino acids. The CDR3 DNA follows: TGTGCCAGCAGACCAAAGGACAGCGTCTACGAGCAGTACTTC. Amino acid sequence: CASRPKDSVYEQYF.

This clone was observed a handful of times. V and J are TRBV5-4 and TRBJ2-7; D possibly corresponds to TRBD1 (5 bases). This CDR3 has 15 residues. Per germline, CDR1 SGHNT and CDR2 YYREEE (reference sequence). V lost 0 bases, J lost 5 bases, and 15 bases lay in between. The CDR3 loop is CASSLDSRVTNEQYF. For the CDR3, the DNA is TGTGCCAGCAGCTTGGATTCCAGGGTAACAAACGAGCAGTACTTC.

The genes are TRBV4-2 and TRBJ1-4; unclear D gene. The germline V gene has CDR1 LGHNA and CDR2 YNFKEQ. V was pared by 0 bases and J by 4 bases, with 15 bases between. The CDR3 totals 17 residues. The CDR3, as DNA: TGTGCCAGCAGCCAAGAGAGTACCTCTTCTTTTAATGAAAAACTGTTTTTT. Its protein is CASSQESTSSFNEKLFF.

This sequence joins TRBV7-2 and TRBJ2-2; TRBD1 aligns across 10 bases. The CDR3 extends over 15 amino acids. The germline CDR1 and CDR2 sequences are SGHTA and FQGNSA. The trim removed 5 bases at V and 5 bases at J, leaving 5 bases unmatched. In DNA, the CDR3 is TGTGCCAGCAGCCTAAGGACAGGGGGTACCGGGGAGCTGTTTTTT. It yields the protein CASSLRTGGTGELFF.

V and J are TRBV19 and TRBJ1-4; 8 bases fit TRBD1. Germline assignment: CDR1 LNHDA and CDR2 SQIVND (reference sequence). V shed 3 bases and J 11 bases; nucleotides not matched to a gene: 2. The CDR3 has 12 amino acids. The CDR3 loop reads CASSMGQAKLFF. As DNA, the CDR3 is TGTGCCAGTAGTATGGGACAGGCGAAACTGTTTTTT.

The rearrangement links TRBV19 to TRBJ1-2, with TRBD1 matching 7 bases. Looked up from germline, CDR1 is LNHDA and CDR2 is SQIVND (reference sequence). The CDR3 contains 14 residues. The junction had 8 bases not matched to a gene; V was cut back by 4 bases and J by 6 bases. The CDR3 sequence is CASSRFQGGDGYTF. In DNA, the CDR3 is TGTGCCAGTAGTAGGTTTCAGGGGGGAGATGGCTACACCTTC.

CDR3 DNA sequence: TGTGCCAGCTCCGGGACAGGGAATGAAGCTTTCTTT. Its protein is CASSGTGNEAFF. The V call is TRBV18, the J call TRBJ1-1; 9 bases agree with TRBD1. Germline V gene lookup returns CDR1 KGHSH and CDR2 LQKENI. The CDR3 extends over 12 amino acids. J gave up 7 bases and V 6 bases, and 3 bases lay outside the gene matches.

This chain links TRBV15 with TRBJ1-2, with D possibly being TRBD1 (5 bases). The CDR3 is 16 amino acids. Germline lookup yields CDR1 LNHNV and CDR2 YYDKDF (reference sequence). Between the trimmed V and J ends, which lost 0 bases and 2 bases, there was a span of 13 bases. The CDR3: CATSRDVSGGNYGYTF. The CDR3 DNA is TGTGCCACCAGCAGAGATGTGTCCGGGGGAAACTATGGCTACACCTTC. Full variable domain (missing parts from reference TRBV15 and TRBJ1-2): DAMVIQNPRYQVTQFGKPVTLSCSQTLNHNVMYWYQQKSSQAPKLLFHYYDKDFNNEADTPDNFQSRRPNTSFCFLDIRSPGLGDTAMYLCATSRDVSGGNYGYTFGSGTRLTVV.

The rearrangement links TRBV4-2 to TRBJ2-1; the D is unclear. V dropped 0 bases and J dropped 4 bases, with 4 bases sitting between them. From germline, CDR1 is LGHNA and CDR2 YNFKEQ. The CDR3 contains 13 residues. CDR3 loop: CASSQETYNEQFF. CDR3 in DNA: TGTGCCAGCAGCCAAGAGACATACAATGAGCAGTTCTTC.

The V call is TRBV9, the J call TRBJ1-4; possible D gene TRBD1, 5 bases. Trimming pared 3 bases from V and 7 bases from J, leaving 10 bases between. CDR3 length: 13 residues. In germline, CDR1 is SGDLS, CDR2 YYNGEE. The CDR3 reads CASSAGLREKLFF. For the CDR3, the DNA is TGTGCCAGCAGCGCGGGACTCCGTGAAAAACTGTTTTTT. The whole variable domain, remainder taken from reference TRBV9 and TRBJ1-4, is DSGVTQTPKHLITATGQRVTLRCSPRSGDLSVYWYQQSLDQGLQFLIQYYNGEERAKGNILERFSAQQFPDLHSELNLSSLELGDSALYFCASSAGLREKLFFGSGTQLSVL.

The chain links TRBV6-2 or TRBV6-3 to TRBJ2-1, with D maybe TRBD2 (5 bases). The ends were cut back, 2 bases at V and 9 bases at J, with 8 bases in the middle. The CDR3 length is 12 residues. CDR1 and CDR2 (germline): MNHEY, SVGEGT. CDR3 coding DNA: TGTGCCAGCAGTTACAGGGAGAGTGAGCAGTTCTTC. As protein: CASSYRESEQFF.

This chain connects TRBV10-3 to TRBJ2-7; D might be TRBD1 (6 bases). V dropped 3 bases and J dropped 2 bases, with 11 bases sitting between them. CDR3 length: 14 amino acids. Germline CDR1 ENHRY, CDR2 SYGVKD. The CDR3 region has the DNA TGTGCCATCAGTGAAACAGGGTCCCCCTACGAGCAGTACTTC. It yields the protein CAISETGSPYEQYF.

The J gene is TRBJ1-1, the V gene TRBV4-1; tentative D call: TRBD1 (5 bases). Deletions cut 0 bases from V and 5 bases from J, with 22 bases between. CDR1 MGHRA and CDR2 YSYEKL come from the germline V gene. The CDR3 length is 18 residues. The CDR3, as DNA: TGCGCCAGCAGCCAAGAGGCTCCTTTGGGGGACTTATGGACTGAAGCTTTCTTT. This encodes CASSQEAPLGDLWTEAFF.

This clone was found once. The J gene is TRBJ1-5, the V gene TRBV28; tentatively, D is TRBD1 (5 bases). V was shortened by 6 bases and J by 7 bases, with 16 bases between the two germline ends. This CDR3 has 14 amino acids. Germline CDR1 and CDR2: MDHEN and SYDVKM. As DNA, the CDR3 is TGTGCCAGCAGCTGGGGGGGGAGACAGCAGCCCCAGCATTTT. Its protein product is CASSWGGRQQPQHF.

Details on this clone: Additional DNA sequences in this sample encode the identical CDR3. V usage is TRBV7-9 and J usage is TRBJ1-1; D is unclear. Germline V gene sequence: CDR1 SEHNR, CDR2 FQNEAQ (reference sequence). V was trimmed by 2 bases and J by 0 bases, leaving 4 bases between them. The length of the CDR3 is 13 residues. The CDR3 sequence: CASSLTVNTEAFF. The DNA of the CDR3 is TGTGCCAGCAGCTTAACCGTGAACACTGAAGCTTTCTTT.

This clone was counted between two and nine times. V is TRBV27 and J is TRBJ2-4; D remains unclear. The CDR3 covers 17 residues. The germline gives CDR1 MNHEY, CDR2 SMNVEV (reference sequence). The V end lost 4 bases, the J end lost 0 bases, and 16 bases lay between the germline ends. CDR3 sequence reads: CASSSTLRSIAKNIQYF. The DNA for the CDR3 is TGTGCCAGCAGTTCAACATTGAGGTCTATAGCCAAAAACATTCAGTACTTC.